The table lists the clone carrying this TCR beta chain with a count of one. The sample comes from a study of blood T cell repertoires in COVID-19. Sequencing used immunoSEQ multiplex PCR; TCRdb keeps in-frame clones, though not all of them. The sample holds under 150,000 clones, approximately 87% seen once. This CDR3 region has 13 residues. From germline, CDR1 is SGHDT and CDR2 YYEEEE. The V end lost 1 base, the J end lost 8 bases, and 10 bases lay between the germline ends. The chain joins TRBV5-6 to TRBJ2-1; no firm D call. Source material: PBMCs or T cells enriched from blood (not recorded which). This TCR came from a woman aged 30 to 39 with acute COVID-19. CDR3 protein: CASSLLAGDEQFF. For the CDR3, the DNA is TGTGCCAGCAGCTTGTTGGCAGGCGATGAGCAGTTCTTC.